The 15 T cell receptor beta chains reported below all come from one sample, sequenced in a study of STAT5B mutations in CD4+ large granular lymphocyte leukemia. The table came from immunoSEQ multiplex PCR; TCRdb's copy has only in-frame clones and leaves some out. The sample has about 33,000 clones; 70% to 75% are singletons. Sequenced: CD4+ T cells from blood buffy coats. Source of these receptors: a human donor in good health.

The V gene is TRBV10-3, the J gene TRBJ2-7; D not certain. The CDR3 has 14 amino acids. V lost 1 base, J lost 2 bases, and 9 bases lay in between. CDR1 ENHRY and CDR2 SYGVKD come from the germline V gene. The CDR3 loop is CAISELYNTYEQYF. The CDR3 DNA sequence: TGTGCCATCAGTGAGTTGTACAACACCTACGAGCAGTACTTC.

The rearrangement links TRBV6-1 to TRBJ1-1; D remains ambiguous. Germline values: CDR1 MNHNS, CDR2 SASEGT. V was cut by 1 base and J by 3 bases, with 12 bases left in between. The CDR3 is 15 residues long. The CDR3 coding sequence is TGTGCCAGCAGTGAAGACTCCCAGCGGGACACTGAAGCTTTCTTT. Protein product: CASSEDSQRDTEAFF.

The genes are TRBV6-1 and TRBJ2-7, with 7 bases that match TRBD1. This CDR3 has 13 residues. J was trimmed by 4 bases and V by 6 bases; bases with no gene match: 6. CDR1 and CDR2 from the germline V gene are MNHNS and SASEGT. This CDR3 reads CASRGAQGYEQYF. CDR3 coding DNA: TGTGCCAGCAGGGGGGCACAGGGGTACGAGCAGTACTTC.

The chain carries TRBV5-1 and TRBJ2-1, with 13 nucleotides matching TRBD2. CDR1 and CDR2 from the germline V gene are SGHRS and YFSETQ. This CDR3 comprises 17 residues. Unmatched junction bases numbered 10, after V lost 4 bases and J lost 6 bases. CDR3: CASSPGLAGVRVNEQFF. In DNA, the CDR3 is TGCGCCAGCAGCCCAGGACTAGCGGGAGTCCGGGTCAATGAGCAGTTCTTC.

The chain combines TRBV19 with TRBJ2-3; D is unclear. Germline CDR1 and CDR2: LNHDA and SQIVND (reference sequence). CDR3 size: 15 residues. The V end lost 3 bases, the J end lost 6 bases, and 16 bases lay between the germline ends. The CDR3 coding sequence is TGTGCCAGTAGTATTTTCGGTGGAGAGCAGGATACGCAGTATTTT. This codes for CASSIFGGEQDTQYF.

The CDR3: CASSFGTYNSPLHF. The CDR3 DNA reads TGTGCCAGCAGTTTTGGGACCTATAATTCACCCCTCCACTTT. The V and J genes are TRBV27 and TRBJ1-6; D not resolved. V was pared by 3 bases and J by 2 bases, with 5 bases between. CDR3 length: 14 amino acids. Germline CDR1 reads MNHEY; CDR2 reads SMNVEV (reference sequence).

Here the CDR3 DNA reads TGTGCCAGCAGCGTAGTTGAGGGAAGTCAGGGCTACACCTTC. Amino acids: CASSVVEGSQGYTF. The J gene is TRBJ1-2, the V gene TRBV9; no clear D gene. V shed 0 bases and J shed 8 bases, with 14 bases lying between them. Germline V lookup: CDR1 SGDLS, CDR2 YYNGEE. The CDR3 is 14 residues long.

The chain recombines TRBV12-5 with TRBJ2-3; D might be TRBD2 (5 bases). Trimming stripped 7 bases from V and 2 bases from J, with 16 bases between. The germline V gene has CDR1 LGHNT and CDR2 FRNRAP. The CDR3 runs 15 residues. CDR3 region: CASASLADFTDTQYF. In nucleotides, the CDR3 is TGTGCTAGTGCATCCCTAGCCGATTTCACAGATACGCAGTATTTT.

This clone was picked up a small number of times. The gene calls are TRBV18 and TRBJ2-7, with D perhaps matching TRBD2 (5 bases). With 2 bases removed from V and 5 bases from J, the gap between germline ends came to 7 bases. The length of the CDR3 is 12 residues. Germline V gene data show CDR1 as KGHSH and CDR2 as LQKENI. The CDR3 spells CASSPGSDEQYF. The DNA of the CDR3 is TGTGCCAGCTCACCAGGGAGCGACGAGCAGTACTTC. Complete variable domain (other parts from reference TRBV18 and TRBJ2-7): NAGVMQNPRHLVRRRGQEARLRCSPMKGHSHVYWYRQLPEEGLKFMVYLQKENIIDESGMPKERFSAEFPKEGPSILRIQQVVRGDSAAYFCASSPGSDEQYFGPGTRLTVT.

The rearrangement uses TRBV30 and TRBJ2-5; D remains unclear. The CDR3 is made up of 15 amino acids. V was clipped by 3 bases and J by 5 bases, with 19 bases between them. CDR1 is GTSNPN, CDR2 SVGIG, per germline (reference sequence). In DNA form, the CDR3 reads TGTGCCTGGAGCCTGTTGGCCGGGCGCGGCGAGACCCAGTACTTC. This codes for CAWSLLAGRGETQYF.

The chain uses TRBV19 and TRBJ2-3, with 7 bases aligning to TRBD1. This CDR3 region has 15 residues. Trimming removed 5 bases from V and 2 bases from J; junction bases left unmatched: 7. The germline V gene encodes CDR1 LNHDA and CDR2 SQIVND (reference sequence). CDR3 sequence reads: CASSATGLFTDTQYF. Written as DNA, the CDR3 is TGTGCCAGTAGTGCGACAGGGTTGTTCACAGATACGCAGTATTTT.

This chain joins TRBV18 and TRBJ2-1; D is undetermined. This CDR3 has 12 residues. Germline values: CDR1 KGHSH, CDR2 LQKENI. Trimming removed 7 bases from V and 15 bases from J, with 19 bases in between. CDR3 DNA: TGTGCCAGCTTCGGAGCCCAGCGACGTCTGTTCTTC. It encodes CASFGAQRRLFF.

This clone was seen a few times. Here the CDR3 DNA reads TGTGCCAGCAGCCCTAACAGGGTTGGGCCCTACGAGCAGTACTTC. This encodes CASSPNRVGPYEQYF. The V gene is TRBV28, the J gene TRBJ2-7, with D possibly being TRBD1 (6 bases). Germline V gene lookup returns CDR1 MDHEN and CDR2 SYDVKM. The CDR3 extends over 15 amino acids. V dropped 6 bases and J dropped 2 bases, with 17 bases sitting between them.

The chain combines TRBV25-1 with TRBJ1-4; D is possibly TRBD1 (5 bases). Germline CDR1 and CDR2: MGHDK and SYGVNS. V was trimmed by 2 bases and J by 5 bases, leaving 12 bases between them. The CDR3 totals 15 residues. The CDR3 here is CASSEPQAVNEKLFF. The CDR3 coding sequence is TGTGCCAGCAGTGAACCACAGGCGGTCAATGAAAAACTGTTTTTT.

The gene calls are TRBV5-6 and TRBJ2-1; 11 nucleotides match TRBD2. Trimming cost V 3 bases and J 8 bases; bases outside gene matches: 10. CDR1 and CDR2 from the germline V gene are SGHDT and YYEEEE. CDR3 size: 16 residues. In nucleotides, the CDR3 is TGTGCCAGCAGCTCCTCAACTAGCGGGAGTAACTATGAGCAGTTCTTC. Translated: CASSSSTSGSNYEQFF.